This T cell receptor beta chain was captured in a study of blood T cell repertoires in COVID-19. On the study more broadly: PBMCs, B-cell-depleted T cells, or T cells were the source of the cDNA or gDNA that made up the material.

Sequencing was performed with immunoSEQ multiplex PCR; in TCRdb, only in-frame clones are kept and a portion is missing. The table records some 42,000 clones, roughly nine tenths of them present only once. Trimming cost V 9 bases and J 3 bases; bases outside gene matches: 16. This CDR3 is built from 17 residues. Germline V gives CDR1 LNHDA, CDR2 SQIVND (reference sequence). Sequencing input: peripheral blood. This sequence joins TRBV19 and TRBJ1-4, with 7 bases fitting TRBD1. This clonotype was obtained from a man in his forties or fifties with active COVID-19. As DNA, the CDR3 is TGTGCCAGCCGAGGGGGCGCGTCTCATCTTGCTAATGAAAAACTGTTTTTT. This sequence encodes CASRGGASHLANEKLFF. Full variable domain (rest looked up from reference TRBV19 and TRBJ1-4): DGGITQSPKYLFRKEGQNVTLSCEQNLNHDAMYWYRQDPGQGLRLIYYSQIVNDFQKGDIAEGYSVSREKKESFPLTVTSAQKNPTAFYLCASRGGASHLANEKLFFGSGTQLSVL.